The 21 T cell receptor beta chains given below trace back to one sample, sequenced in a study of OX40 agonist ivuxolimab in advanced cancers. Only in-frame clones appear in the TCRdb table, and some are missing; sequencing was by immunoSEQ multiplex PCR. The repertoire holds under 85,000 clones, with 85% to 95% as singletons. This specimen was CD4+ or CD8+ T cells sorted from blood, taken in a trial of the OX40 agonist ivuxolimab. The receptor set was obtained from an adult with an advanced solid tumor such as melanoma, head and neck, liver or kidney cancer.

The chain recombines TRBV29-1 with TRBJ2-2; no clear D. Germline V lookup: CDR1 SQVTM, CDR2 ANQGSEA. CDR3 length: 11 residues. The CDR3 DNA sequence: TGCACATTTCGGGTTGGCGGGGAGCTGTTTTTT. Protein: CTFRVGGELFF.

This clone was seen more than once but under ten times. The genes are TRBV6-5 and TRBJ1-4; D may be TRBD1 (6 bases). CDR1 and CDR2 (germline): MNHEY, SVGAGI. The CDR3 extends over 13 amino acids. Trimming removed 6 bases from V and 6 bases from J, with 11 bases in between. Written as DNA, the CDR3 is TGTGCCAGCAGGCGGGGGCAGTATGAAAAACTGTTTTTT. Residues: CASRRGQYEKLFF.

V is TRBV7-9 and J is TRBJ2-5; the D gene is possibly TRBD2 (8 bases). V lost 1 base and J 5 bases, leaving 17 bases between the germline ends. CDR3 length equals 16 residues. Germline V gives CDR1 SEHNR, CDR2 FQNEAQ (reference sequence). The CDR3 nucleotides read TGTGCCAGCAGCTTAGGCTCCGGGAGGGGGCAGGAGACCCAGTACTTC. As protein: CASSLGSGRGQETQYF.

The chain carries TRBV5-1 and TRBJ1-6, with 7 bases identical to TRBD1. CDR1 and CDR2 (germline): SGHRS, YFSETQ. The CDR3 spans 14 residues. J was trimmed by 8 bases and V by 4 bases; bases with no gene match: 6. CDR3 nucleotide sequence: TGCGCCAGCAGCCCGGGACAGCTCGATTCACCCCTCCACTTT. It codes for CASSPGQLDSPLHF.

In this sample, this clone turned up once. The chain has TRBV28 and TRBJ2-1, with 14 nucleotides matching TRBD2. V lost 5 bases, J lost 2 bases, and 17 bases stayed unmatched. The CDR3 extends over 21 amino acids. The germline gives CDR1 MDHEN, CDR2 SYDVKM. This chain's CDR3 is CASSPYPGTSGSQGPYNEQFF. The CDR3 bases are TGTGCCAGCAGTCCTTACCCGGGGACTAGCGGGAGTCAGGGCCCCTACAATGAGCAGTTCTTC.

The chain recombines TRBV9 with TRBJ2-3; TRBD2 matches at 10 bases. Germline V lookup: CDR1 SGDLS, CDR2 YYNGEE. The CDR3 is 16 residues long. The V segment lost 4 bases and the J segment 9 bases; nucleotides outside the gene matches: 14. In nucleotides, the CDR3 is TGTGCCAGCAGCCCATACTCCGGGACTAGCGATACCACGCAGTATTTT. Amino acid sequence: CASSPYSGTSDTTQYF.

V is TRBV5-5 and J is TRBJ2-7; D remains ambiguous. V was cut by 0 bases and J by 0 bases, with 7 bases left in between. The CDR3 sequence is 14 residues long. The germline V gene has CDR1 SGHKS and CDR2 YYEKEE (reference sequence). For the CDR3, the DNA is TGTGCCAGCAGCTTGGTTCAGATCTCCTACGAGCAGTACTTC. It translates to CASSLVQISYEQYF.

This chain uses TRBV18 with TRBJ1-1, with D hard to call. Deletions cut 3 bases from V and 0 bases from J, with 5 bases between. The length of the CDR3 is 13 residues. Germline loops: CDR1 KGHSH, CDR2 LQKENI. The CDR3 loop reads CASSPGLNTEAFF. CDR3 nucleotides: TGTGCCAGCTCACCCGGGTTGAACACTGAAGCTTTCTTT.

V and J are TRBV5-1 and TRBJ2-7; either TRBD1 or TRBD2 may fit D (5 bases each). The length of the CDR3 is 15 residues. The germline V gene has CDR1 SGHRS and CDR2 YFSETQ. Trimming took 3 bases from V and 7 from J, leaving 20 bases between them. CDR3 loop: CASSSGTFPPLEQYF. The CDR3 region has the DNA TGCGCCAGCAGCTCAGGGACGTTCCCTCCGCTGGAGCAGTACTTC.

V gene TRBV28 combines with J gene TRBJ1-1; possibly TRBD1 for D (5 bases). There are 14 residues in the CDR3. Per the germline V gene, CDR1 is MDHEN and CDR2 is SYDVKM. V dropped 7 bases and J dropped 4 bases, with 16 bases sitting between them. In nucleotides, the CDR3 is TGTGCCAGCACCCAGTGGGGCCGGAGCACTGAAGCTTTCTTT. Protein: CASTQWGRSTEAFF. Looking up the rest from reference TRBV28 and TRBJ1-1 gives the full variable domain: DVKVTQSSRYLVKRTGEKVFLECVQDMDHENMFWYRQDPGLGLRLIYFSYDVKMKEKGDIPEGYSVSREKKERFSLILESASTNQTSMYLCASTQWGRSTEAFFGQGTRLTVV.

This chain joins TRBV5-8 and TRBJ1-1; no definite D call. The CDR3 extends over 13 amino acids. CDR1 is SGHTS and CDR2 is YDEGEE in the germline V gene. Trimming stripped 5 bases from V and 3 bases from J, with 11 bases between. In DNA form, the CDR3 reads TGTGCCAGCAGTCCGGAGAGGGACACTGAAGCTTTCTTT. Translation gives CASSPERDTEAFF.

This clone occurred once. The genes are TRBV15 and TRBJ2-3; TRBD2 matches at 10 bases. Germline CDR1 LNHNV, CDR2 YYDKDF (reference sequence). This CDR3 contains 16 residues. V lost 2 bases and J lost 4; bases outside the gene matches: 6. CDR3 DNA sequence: TGTGCCACCAGCAGACGAGCGGGAGGGGGTCCAGATACGCAGTATTTT. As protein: CATSRRAGGGPDTQYF.

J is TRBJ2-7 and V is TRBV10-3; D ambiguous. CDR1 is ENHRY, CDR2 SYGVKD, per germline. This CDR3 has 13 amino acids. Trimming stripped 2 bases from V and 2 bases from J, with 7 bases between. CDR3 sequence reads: CAISEPFPYEQYF. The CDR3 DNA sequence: TGTGCCATCAGTGAGCCATTTCCCTACGAGCAGTACTTC.

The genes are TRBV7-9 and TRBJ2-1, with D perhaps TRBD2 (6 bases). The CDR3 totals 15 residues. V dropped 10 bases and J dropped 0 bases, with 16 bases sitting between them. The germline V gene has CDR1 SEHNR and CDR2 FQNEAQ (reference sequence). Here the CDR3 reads CATQRRANSYNEQFF. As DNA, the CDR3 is TGTGCCACCCAAAGGAGGGCCAACTCCTACAATGAGCAGTTCTTC.

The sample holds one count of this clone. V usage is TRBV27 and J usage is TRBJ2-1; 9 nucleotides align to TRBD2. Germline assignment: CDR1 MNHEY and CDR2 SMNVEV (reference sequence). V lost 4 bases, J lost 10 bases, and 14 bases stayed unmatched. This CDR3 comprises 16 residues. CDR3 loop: CASSSLEGLAFKEQFF. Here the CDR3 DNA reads TGTGCCAGCAGTTCCCTCGAGGGACTAGCCTTCAAGGAGCAGTTCTTC.

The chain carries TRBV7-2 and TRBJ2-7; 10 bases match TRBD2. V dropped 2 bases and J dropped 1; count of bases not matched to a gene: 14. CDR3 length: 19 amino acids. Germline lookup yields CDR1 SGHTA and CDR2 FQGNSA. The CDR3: CASSLLSSGSQRQSYEQYF. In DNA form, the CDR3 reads TGTGCCAGCAGCTTACTCTCTAGCGGGAGCCAGCGACAATCCTACGAGCAGTACTTC.

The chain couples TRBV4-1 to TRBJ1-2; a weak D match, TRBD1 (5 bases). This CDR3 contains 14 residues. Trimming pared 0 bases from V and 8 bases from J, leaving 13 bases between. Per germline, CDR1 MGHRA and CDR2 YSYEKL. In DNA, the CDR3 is TGCGCCAGCAGCCAAGATGCAGAAGGGGTCGGCTACACCTTC. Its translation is CASSQDAEGVGYTF.

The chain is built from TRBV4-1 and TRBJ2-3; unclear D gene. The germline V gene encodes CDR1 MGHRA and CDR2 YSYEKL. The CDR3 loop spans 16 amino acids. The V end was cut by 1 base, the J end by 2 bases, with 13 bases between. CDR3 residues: CASSQGGSHHTDTQYF. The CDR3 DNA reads TGCGCCAGCAGCCAAGGGGGTAGTCACCACACAGATACGCAGTATTTT.

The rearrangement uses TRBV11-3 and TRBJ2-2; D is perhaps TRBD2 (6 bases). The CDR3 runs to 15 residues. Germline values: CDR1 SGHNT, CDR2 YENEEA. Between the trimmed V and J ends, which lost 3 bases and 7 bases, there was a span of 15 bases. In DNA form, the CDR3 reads TGTGCCAGCAGCTTTTCTCGGGGGAATCGCGGGGAGCTGTTTTTT. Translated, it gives CASSFSRGNRGELFF.

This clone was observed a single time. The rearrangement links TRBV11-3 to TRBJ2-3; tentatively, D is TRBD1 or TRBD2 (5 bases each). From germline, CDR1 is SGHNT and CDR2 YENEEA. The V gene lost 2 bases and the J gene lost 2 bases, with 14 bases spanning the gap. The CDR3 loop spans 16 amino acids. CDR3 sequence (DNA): TGTGCCAGCAGCTTACTGATAGGGGACCTCACAGATACGCAGTATTTT. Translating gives CASSLLIGDLTDTQYF.

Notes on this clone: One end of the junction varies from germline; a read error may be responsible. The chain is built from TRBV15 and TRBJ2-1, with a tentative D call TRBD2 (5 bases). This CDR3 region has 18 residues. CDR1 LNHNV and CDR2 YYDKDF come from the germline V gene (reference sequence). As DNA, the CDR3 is TGTGCCACCAGCAGAGATCGAGGAGCGGACGCCTCCCACAATGAGCAGTTCTTC. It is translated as CATSRDRGADASHNEQFF. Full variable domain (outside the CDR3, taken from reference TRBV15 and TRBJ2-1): DAMVIQNPRYQVTQFGKPVTLSCSQTLNHNVMYWYQQKSSQAPKLLFHYYDKDFNNEADTPDNFQSRRPNTSFCFLDIRSPGLGDTAMYLCATSRDRGADASHNEQFFGPGTRLTVL.